Given below is one T cell receptor (beta chain) in context. Its antigen is unidentified. The PCR ran on 60 Vbeta and 13 Jbeta primers. The method was immunoSEQ multiplex PCR; TCRdb's version includes in-frame clones alone and lacks a portion of them. The sample has 65,000 to 75,000 clones, roughly 71% seen once. This sample was included in a study of cytomegalovirus exposure and HLA in healthy donors. Study-wide results and caveats: With DRB1 most and HLA-C fewest, TCR association rates differed between HLA loci in a later analysis. Cytomegalovirus-associated TCR beta chains were listed, numbering 150 to 200. Some public TCRs appeared in many individuals, while most sequences were rare.

The V segment lost 4 bases and the J segment 7 bases; nucleotides outside the gene matches: 5. CDR1 is SGHDN, CDR2 FVKESK, per germline. The CDR3 spans 15 residues. Sequencing was carried out using PBMCs. The chain is built from TRBV14 and TRBJ1-6; TRBD1 aligns across 9 bases. This TCR was sampled from a woman aged 55-69 years in good health and CMV-seropositive. The CDR3 sequence is CASSLAGTGNSPLHF. CDR3 DNA sequence: TGTGCCAGCAGCCTAGCCGGGACAGGGAATTCACCCCTCCACTTT.